These 18 T cell receptor beta chains share one sample of origin, sequenced in a study of monozygotic twins with inflammatory bowel disease. TCRdb re-called the 5' RACE reads; every CDR3 protein appears as one record, without DNA. In all, the sample yields about 210,000 distinct CDR3 sequences. The material sequenced was blood. The receptors were gathered from a human donor with ulcerative colitis or Crohn's disease, or a healthy co-twin of an affected twin (not recorded which).

The chain is built from TRBV12-3 or TRBV12-4 and TRBJ1-2; TCRdb picks TRBD1, but there is no DNA to check that call. The CDR3 runs to 14 residues. CDR3: CASTPRGENYGYTF.

The rearrangement uses TRBV12-3 or TRBV12-4 and TRBJ2-3; TCRdb indicates TRBD1, and absent DNA this call remains unverified. The CDR3 has 15 amino acids. CDR3 region: CASSSSGGLTDTQYF.

The rearrangement joins TRBV6-1 to TRBJ2-1; TCRdb lists TRBD2, though no DNA is available to test this call. CDR1 is MNHNS and CDR2 is SASEGT in the germline V gene. CDR3 length equals 15 residues. The CDR3 loop is CASSILDSSYNEQFF.

The chain couples TRBV20-1 to TRBJ2-3; the D call from TCRdb, TRBD1, cannot be confirmed without DNA. This CDR3 spans 13 amino acids. From germline, CDR1 is DFQATT and CDR2 SNEGSKA (reference sequence). CDR3 loop: CSAPPGGTDTQYF.

The chain combines TRBV20-1 with TRBJ2-7; checking the TCRdb D call of TRBD1 is not possible without DNA. Germline assignment: CDR1 DFQATT and CDR2 SNEGSKA (reference sequence). The CDR3 is 12 residues long. The CDR3 sequence: CSATGVSYEQYF.

The chain is built from TRBV6-1 and TRBJ1-2; without DNA, the TCRdb call of TRBD1 cannot be checked. Germline V gene lookup returns CDR1 MNHNS and CDR2 SASEGT. The CDR3 covers 13 residues. The CDR3: CASSALGAWGYTF.

V and J are TRBV12-3 or TRBV12-4 and TRBJ2-2; the D call from TCRdb, TRBD1, cannot be confirmed without DNA. The CDR3 has 13 amino acids. The CDR3: CASDFQGTGELFF.

This chain's CDR3 is CSIKRTGDTGELFF. The chain employs TRBV20-1 and TRBJ2-2; TCRdb picks TRBD1, but there is no DNA to check that call. The CDR3 length is 14 residues. The germline gives CDR1 DFQATT, CDR2 SNEGSKA (reference sequence).

V and J are TRBV6-5 and TRBJ2-1; the D gene TCRdb calls, TRBD1, cannot be checked with no DNA. Germline assignment: CDR1 MNHEY and CDR2 SVGAGI. The CDR3 loop spans 13 amino acids. CDR3 loop: CASKPGQDNEQFF.

The rearrangement uses TRBV20-1 and TRBJ2-5; there is no DNA to check the TCRdb D call of TRBD1. CDR3 length: 16 residues. Germline assignment: CDR1 DFQATT and CDR2 SNEGSKA (reference sequence). CDR3 region: CSALEAGGTVEETQYF.

The chain employs TRBV9 and TRBJ2-2; the TCRdb D gene call, TRBD1, has no DNA to confirm it. The CDR3 spans 19 residues. Germline V gene lookup returns CDR1 SGDLS and CDR2 YYNGEE. CDR3 amino acids: CASSPTRQGALKNTGELFF.

The chain recombines TRBV6-2 or TRBV6-3 with TRBJ1-1. The CDR3 extends over 13 amino acids. Germline lookup yields CDR1 MNHEY and CDR2 SVGEGT. CDR3 sequence: CASRRFENTEAFF.

The chain joins TRBV20-1 to TRBJ2-3. The CDR3 contains 15 residues. Germline CDR1 and CDR2: DFQATT and SNEGSKA (reference sequence). CDR3 in amino acids: CSASQAGISTDTQYF.

V is TRBV7-2 and J is TRBJ2-5. This CDR3 comprises 13 residues. Germline CDR1 is SGHTA and CDR2 is FQGNSA. The CDR3 protein is CASSFSVQETQYF.

This chain uses TRBV2 with TRBJ1-1; the D call of TRBD1 rests on TCRdb alone, since no DNA is present to check it. CDR3 length: 15 amino acids. Germline V gene sequence: CDR1 SNHLY, CDR2 FYNNEI. The CDR3 sequence is CASVTDRGKRPEAFF.

This CDR3 reads CASTSYRGGYTF. The V call is TRBV12-3 or TRBV12-4, the J call TRBJ1-2; TCRdb picks TRBD1, but there is no DNA to check that call. The CDR3 spans 12 residues.

J is TRBJ2-5 and V is TRBV5-1; checking the TCRdb D call of TRBD1 is not possible without DNA. Germline assignment: CDR1 SGHRS and CDR2 YFSETQ. CDR3 length equals 15 residues. The CDR3 loop reads CASSSGTKTVETQYF.

J is TRBJ2-2 and V is TRBV7-9; the D gene TCRdb calls, TRBD1, cannot be checked with no DNA. The CDR3 is 14 residues long. The germline gives CDR1 SEHNR, CDR2 FQNEAQ (reference sequence). The CDR3 loop reads CASIRTGGTGELFF.